This TCR beta chain was recovered during a study of response to subunit inactivated influenza vaccine. The table lists this clonotype with a few counts. MiXCR, run by TCRdb on the RT-PCR reads, gives a single entry per CDR3 protein. The sample holds 500,000 to 600,000 distinct CDR3 sequences, 11% seen once. Looked up from germline, CDR1 is SGHRS and CDR2 is YFSETQ. The CDR3 is made up of 15 amino acids. V shed 3 bases and J 3 bases; nucleotides not matched to a gene: 6. These same records also appear under a second study, on T cells expressing NK-cell markers. That work adds: A 5'RACE template switching approach incorporating UMIs was used to make TCR beta cDNA. The study drew TCR beta repertoires from sorted CD3+CD56+NKG2C+, CD3+CD56+NKG2C- and CD3+CD56-NKG2C+ T cells. Several experiments added an anti-gamma-delta TCR antibody to sort only alpha-beta TCR T cells. These clonotypes also led the CD3+CD56-NKG2C+ fraction in four donors.

This chain connects TRBV5-1 to TRBJ2-5; 9 bases are a match to TRBD1. This receptor was taken from a man in his fifties or sixties who received an inactivated influenza vaccine. This material consisted of PBMCs from blood, taken on the day of vaccination. The DNA for the CDR3 is TGCGCCAGCAGCTCCGGGACAGGGTTAAAAGAGACCCAGTACTTC. The encoded protein is CASSSGTGLKETQYF.